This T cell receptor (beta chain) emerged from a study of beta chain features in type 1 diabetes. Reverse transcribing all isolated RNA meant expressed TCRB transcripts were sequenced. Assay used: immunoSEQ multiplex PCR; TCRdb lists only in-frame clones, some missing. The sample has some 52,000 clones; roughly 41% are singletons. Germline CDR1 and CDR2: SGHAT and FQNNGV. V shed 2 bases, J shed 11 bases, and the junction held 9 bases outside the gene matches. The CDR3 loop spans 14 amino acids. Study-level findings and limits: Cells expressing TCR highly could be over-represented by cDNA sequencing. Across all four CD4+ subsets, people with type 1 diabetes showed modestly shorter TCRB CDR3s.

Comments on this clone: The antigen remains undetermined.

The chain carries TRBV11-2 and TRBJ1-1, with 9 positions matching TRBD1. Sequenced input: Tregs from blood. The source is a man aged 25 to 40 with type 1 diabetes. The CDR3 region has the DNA TGTGCCAGCAGCTTATCCTCCGGGACAGGGTGGGCTTTCTTT. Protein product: CASSLSSGTGWAFF.